The 13 T cell receptor beta chains reported below all come from one sample, sequenced in a study of tumor-infiltrating lymphocytes in glioblastoma multiforme. Multiple V-beta primers and a C-beta primer amplified TCRB from RNA. Each CDR3 protein gets one entry after TCRdb re-called the multiplex PCR reads with MiXCR. This table has tens of thousands of distinct CDR3 sequences, more than 55% appearing once. Sequencing was carried out using brain tumor tissue. These receptors originate from a male donor with glioblastoma.

Comment on this clonotype: One end of the junction varies from germline; a read error may be responsible. This chain links TRBV6-5 with TRBJ2-1; D gene uncertain. CDR3 length: 14 residues. Germline-derived CDR1 and CDR2 are MNHEY and SVGAGI. The CDR3 spells CANSPRPYSNGQFF. DNA for the CDR3: TGTGCCAACAGTCCCAGGCCCTACAGCAACGGGCAGTTCTTC.

As for this clonotype: One end of the junction varies from germline; a read error may be responsible. V gene TRBV2 combines with J gene TRBJ2-7; TRBD1 agrees at 8 bases. CDR3 length: 14 residues. CDR1 and CDR2 (germline): SNHLY, FYNNEI. The CDR3 protein is CASRDDQGAYGQYF. DNA for the CDR3: TGTGCCAGCAGGGATGATCAGGGGGCCTACGGGCAGTACTTC. The full variable domain, in which reference TRBV2 and TRBJ2-7 provide the parts outside the CDR3, is EPEVTQTPSHQVTQMGQEVILRCVPISNHLYFYWYRQILGQKVEFLVSFYNNEISEKSEIFDDQFSVERPDGSNFTLKIRSTKLEDSAMYFCASRDDQGAYGQYFGPGTRLTVT.

This clonotype has a handful of counts. Possible read error: a much larger clone is one base away. The V call is TRBV28, the J call TRBJ2-1; 11 bases align to TRBD2. CDR1 is MDHEN, CDR2 SYDVKM, per germline. This CDR3 has 22 amino acids. CDR3 residues: CASSLSTSGSLVTSPSYDEQFF. The CDR3 DNA reads as TGTGCCAGCAGTTTATCTACTAGCGGGAGTCTTGTAACTTCCCCCTCCTACGATGAGCAGTTCTTC.

With regard to this clonotype: A much larger clone sits a single nucleotide away, making a read error possible. The chain's CDR3 is CSARPDYRYNGQFF. In DNA, the CDR3 is TGCAGTGCTAGACCGGACTACCGTTACAATGGGCAGTTCTTC. The gene calls are TRBV20-1 and TRBJ2-1, with D possibly matching TRBD2 (6 bases). Germline V lookup: CDR1 DFQATT, CDR2 SNEGSKA (reference sequence). The CDR3 has 14 amino acids.

The chain carries TRBV11-2 and TRBJ2-6, with 9 bases identical to TRBD2. The CDR3 extends over 20 amino acids. V shed 3 bases and J 1 base; nucleotides not matched to a gene: 13. The germline CDR1 and CDR2 sequences are SGHAT and FQNNGV. Here the CDR3 DNA reads TGTGCCAGCAGCTTTCTCCATGGAGCGGGAGGAGGGTCTGGGGCCAACGTCCTGACTTTC. Its protein product is CASSFLHGAGGGSGANVLTF.

A word on this clonotype: This may be a read error, as it is one base from a much larger clone. Likely a read error: the CDR3 ends without its conserved phenylalanine or tryptophan. The CDR3 coding sequence is TGTGCCAGCAGTTACGGGGGGAAGCCCTACGAGCAGTACCTC. Protein product: CASSYGGKPYEQYL. This chain links TRBV6-5 with TRBJ2-7; D might be TRBD2 (6 bases). The CDR3 sequence is 14 residues long. With 2 bases removed from V and 2 bases from J, the gap between germline ends came to 10 bases. Per germline, CDR1 MNHEY and CDR2 SVGAGI.

With respect to this clonotype: Without the conserved terminal phenylalanine or tryptophan, this CDR3 likely stems from a read error. The chain has TRBV20-1 and TRBJ2-1; possibly TRBD2 for D (6 bases). This CDR3 comprises 14 residues. CDR1 and CDR2 from the germline V gene are DFQATT and SNEGSKA (reference sequence). The CDR3: CNAREAGSYNEQFL. CDR3 sequence (DNA): TGCAATGCCAGGGAGGCTGGCTCCTACAATGAGCAGTTCCTC.

Notes on this clonotype: The junction does not match germline at one end; this may be a read error. The chain is built from TRBV5-4 and TRBJ1-4; tentatively, D is TRBD1 (6 bases). CDR1 is SGHNT and CDR2 is YYREEE in the germline V gene (reference sequence). There are 14 residues in the CDR3. The CDR3 protein is CACSLEQGDEELFF. The DNA of the CDR3 is TGTGCCTGCAGCTTGGAACAGGGCGATGAAGAACTGTTTTTT.

Notes on this clonotype: A much bigger clone sits one base away, suggesting this may be a read error. The genes are TRBV5-1 and TRBJ2-1, with D hard to call. The CDR3 is 15 amino acids. Germline V lookup: CDR1 SGHRS, CDR2 YFSETQ. Deletions cut 3 bases from V and 5 bases from J, with 15 bases between. The CDR3 spells CASSYQAHSNNEQFF. DNA for the CDR3: TGCGCCAGCAGCTACCAGGCCCATTCCAACAATGAGCAGTTCTTC. Full variable domain (missing parts from reference TRBV5-1 and TRBJ2-1): KAGVTQTPRYLIKTRGQQVTLSCSPISGHRSVSWYQQTPGQGLQFLFEYFSETQRNKGNFPGRFSGRQFSNSRSEMNVSTLELGDSALYLCASSYQAHSNNEQFFGPGTRLTVL.

Remarks on this clonotype: Without the conserved terminal phenylalanine or tryptophan, this CDR3 likely stems from a read error. This chain joins TRBV20-1 and TRBJ2-3; a weak D match, TRBD2 (6 bases). CDR3 length equals 13 residues. CDR1 is DFQATT and CDR2 is SNEGSKA in the germline V gene (reference sequence). The CDR3: CRVEGDRTDTQYL. As DNA, the CDR3 is TGCAGGGTGGAGGGAGATCGCACAGATACGCAGTATCTT.

For this clonotype: No conserved phenylalanine or tryptophan ends this CDR3, so it is likely a read error. V is TRBV6-6 and J is TRBJ1-3; no firm D call. CDR1 and CDR2 from the germline V gene are MNHNY and SVGAGI (reference sequence). The CDR3 consists of 14 residues. In DNA form, the CDR3 reads TGTGCCATCAGTTCTCAGGACTCTGGAAACACCATATATTAT. This translates into CAISSQDSGNTIYY.

The chain's CDR3 is CASSGEGETYGYTF. The CDR3 DNA follows: TGTGCCAGCAGTGGAGAGGGAGAGACCTATGGCTACACCTTC. The chain has TRBV6-1 and TRBJ1-2; D not certain. V was cut by 4 bases and J by 4 bases, with 13 bases left in between. CDR1 and CDR2 from the germline V gene are MNHNS and SASEGT. The CDR3 is made up of 14 amino acids.

The chain recombines TRBV15 with TRBJ2-1; unclear D gene. CDR3 size: 20 residues. Trimming removed 5 bases at V and 0 bases at J, with 26 bases between. Per the germline V gene, CDR1 is LNHNV and CDR2 is YYDKDF (reference sequence). The CDR3 bases are TGTGCCACCAGCTCTCCGGCAGGCCAGGAAAGGTTAATCTCCTACAATGAGCAGTTCTTC. Protein: CATSSPAGQERLISYNEQFF.